This is a list of T cell receptor beta chains from one sample in a study of cytomegalovirus exposure and HLA in healthy donors. Libraries were prepared by immunoSEQ multiplex PCR; TCRdb keeps only in-frame clonotypes and omits some of them. The data show roughly 120,000 clones, around 84% seen once. Sequencing input: PBMCs. The receptors come from a woman in her 30s in good health and CMV-seropositive. CDR3s include the opening cysteine and the closing phenylalanine or tryptophan. The D gene is left open where the match is weak. Only part of the rows carry a size: once, few, many, or a class if the clone is expanded.

V gene: TRBV19; D gene: TRBD1; clone size: once; J gene: TRBJ1-2; CDR3 protein: CASRGQGNTYGYTF; CDR3 DNA: TGTGCCAGCCGGGGACAGGGGAATACCTATGGCTACACCTTC
V gene: TRBV13; D gene: .; clone size: once; J gene: TRBJ2-7; CDR3 protein: CASSIRRGGSYEQYF; CDR3 DNA: TGTGCCAGCAGTATTAGGAGGGGGGGTTCCTACGAGCAGTACTTC
V gene: TRBV5-4; D gene: .; clone size: few; J gene: TRBJ1-2; CDR3 protein: CASSLRLGGYGYTF; CDR3 DNA: TGTGCCAGCAGCTTAAGATTAGGGGGCTATGGCTACACCTTC
V gene: TRBV18; D gene: .; clone size: .; J gene: TRBJ2-1; CDR3 protein: CASSPPYRGGYNEQFF; CDR3 DNA: TGTGCCAGCTCACCACCGTACCGGGGTGGCTACAATGAGCAGTTCTTC
V gene: TRBV6-1; D gene: .; clone size: .; J gene: TRBJ2-7; CDR3 protein: CASSERGPSYEQYF; CDR3 DNA: TGTGCCAGCAGTGAGCGGGGGCCCTCCTACGAGCAGTACTTC
V gene: TRBV7-3; D gene: .; clone size: .; J gene: TRBJ2-5; CDR3 protein: CASSPGQQQETQYF; CDR3 DNA: TGTGCCAGCAGCCCCGGACAGCAACAAGAGACCCAGTACTTC
V gene: TRBV7-2; D gene: TRBD2; clone size: .; J gene: TRBJ2-5; CDR3 protein: CASSPPPGLAGGQQTQYF; CDR3 DNA: TGTGCCAGCAGCCCACCGCCCGGACTAGCGGGGGGGCAACAGACCCAGTACTTC
V gene: TRBV5-4; D gene: TRBD2; clone size: .; J gene: TRBJ2-7; CDR3 protein: CASSSGLAGGPDEQYF; CDR3 DNA: TGTGCCAGCAGCTCCGGACTAGCGGGGGGGCCAGACGAGCAGTACTTC
V gene: TRBV5-5; D gene: .; clone size: .; J gene: TRBJ1-4; CDR3 protein: CASSRRRFVGKNEKLFF; CDR3 DNA: TGTGCCAGCAGCCGGCGTAGGTTCGTGGGCAAAAATGAAAAACTGTTTTTT
V gene: TRBV7-9; D gene: TRBD1; clone size: few; J gene: TRBJ1-1; CDR3 protein: CASSSGGTEAFF; CDR3 DNA: TGTGCCAGCAGCTCAGGGGGAACTGAAGCTTTCTTT